Listed below are T cell receptor beta chains from one sample, sequenced in a study of blood T cells in healthy people across ages. TCRdb called the 5' RACE reads again in MiXCR, with one record for every CDR3 protein. The sample holds hundreds of thousands of distinct CDR3 sequences, 56% seen once. The material sequenced was blood. The source of these receptors is a middle-aged man in good health. Each CDR3 is given with its conserved first and last residue. D genes are given only for firm matches. Rows may omit the clone size; those that give it use once, few, many or a size class.

TRBV14	few	NA	TRBJ2-7	TGTGCCAGCAGCCAAGCGGGGGTAGACGAGCAGTACTTC	CASSQAGVDEQYF
TRBV27	many	TRBD1	TRBJ2-1	TGTGCCAGCAGTTTGGGTTCGGGGACAGGGAGGGATGAGCAGTTCTTC	CASSLGSGTGRDEQFF
TRBV20-1	many	TRBD1	TRBJ1-2	TGCAGTGCTCGAACCGAGACAGGGACTAACTATGGCTACACCTTC	CSARTETGTNYGYTF
TRBV4-1	NA	NA	TRBJ2-1	TGCGCCAGTAGCCAAGATAACACTGAGCAGTTCTTC	CASSQDNTEQFF
TRBV7-9	NA	TRBD2	TRBJ2-3	TGTGCCAGCAGCTTATCCGTGACTAGCGGGAGAAGCACAGATACGCAGTATTTT	CASSLSVTSGRSTDTQYF
TRBV28	NA	TRBD1	TRBJ1-6	TGTGCCAGCAGTTCCCAATCCGACGGGACAGTCAATTCACCCCTCCACTTT	CASSSQSDGTVNSPLHF
TRBV7-9	NA	TRBD2	TRBJ2-1	TGTGCCAGCAGCTTAGCGTCCCTAGCGGGACGAGGTGAGCAGTTCTTC	CASSLASLAGRGEQFF
TRBV7-9	NA	NA	TRBJ1-2	TGTGCCAGCAGCTTAGGCTTGGGGGCGTTGGATGGCTACACCTTC	CASSLGLGALDGYTF
TRBV20-1	few	NA	TRBJ2-3	TGCAGTGCTAGAGGGAAGGATACGAACACAGATACGCAGTATTTT	CSARGKDTNTDTQYF
TRBV29-1	NA	TRBD2	TRBJ2-5	TGCAGCGTTGAGGGACTAGCGTACGGTGAGCAGTACTTC	CSVEGLAYGEQYF
TRBV7-2	NA	NA	TRBJ2-4	TGTGCCAGCAGCTTCCGGGCCTCCAACGGAGTTATCAAAAACATTCAGTACTTC	CASSFRASNGVIKNIQYF
TRBV20-1	few	NA	TRBJ2-1	TGCAGTGCACTGGTTCCGGAGTCATCTTACAATGAGCAGTTCTTC	CSALVPESSYNEQFF
TRBV6-1	NA	TRBD1	TRBJ1-1	TGTGCCAGCAGTAATTACAGGGGGGGCACTGAAGCTTTCTTT	CASSNYRGGTEAFF
TRBV28	NA	NA	TRBJ2-2	TGTGCCACCGTAGGACAGTTGAACACCGGGGAGCTGTTTTTT	CATVGQLNTGELFF
TRBV7-3	NA	NA	TRBJ2-7	TGTGCCAGCAGCTTAAACGCGAAGGGCCACGAGCAGTACTTC	CASSLNAKGHEQYF
TRBV25-1	NA	NA	TRBJ2-7	TGTGCCAGCGAGAGCGAGCAGTACTTC	CASESEQYF
TRBV28	NA	TRBD2	TRBJ2-5	TGTGCCAGCAGCCTCCCGACTGGGGGGGATATAGAGACCCAGTACTTC	CASSLPTGGDIETQYF
TRBV4-1	NA	NA	TRBJ1-1	TGCGCCAGCAGCCAAATCCAAACCCTGGACCGTCTCGATGAAGCTTTCTTT	CASSQIQTLDRLDEAFF
TRBV5-7	few	TRBD2	TRBJ2-5	TGTGCCAGCAGCTTTACTAGCGGGGGGATTCAAGAGACCCAGTACTTC	CASSFTSGGIQETQYF
TRBV7-9	NA	NA	TRBJ1-1	TGTGCCAGCAGACCCACCCTGGGCCATGGCACTGAAGCTTTCTTT	CASRPTLGHGTEAFF
TRBV5-4	NA	TRBD1	TRBJ1-6	TGTGCCAGCAGCTACCGGGACAGGGGTTCACCCCTCCACTTT	CASSYRDRGSPLHF
TRBV7-9	NA	NA	TRBJ2-7	TGTGCCAGCAGCCTATCGCCCGGGACGGAGACCTACGAGCAGTACTTC	CASSLSPGTETYEQYF
TRBV20-1	NA	TRBD2	TRBJ2-1	TGCAGTGCATCGACTAGCGGGCGCAATGAGCAGTTCTTC	CSASTSGRNEQFF
TRBV12-3/TRBV12-4	NA	NA	TRBJ1-2	TGTGCCAGCACGCTGACGGGACTCCCCGCGGACTATGGCTACACCTTC	CASTLTGLPADYGYTF
TRBV6-5	NA	TRBD2	TRBJ2-7	TGTGCCAGCAGTTACTCATTTCTAGCGGCATACGAGCAGTACTTC	CASSYSFLAAYEQYF
TRBV7-3	NA	NA	TRBJ2-7	TGTGCCAGCAGCTTAATTGGGCAGGCCTCATACGAGCAGTACTTC	CASSLIGQASYEQYF